The 13 T cell receptor beta chains given below trace back to one sample, sequenced in a study of human versus mouse CDR3 diversity and MHC coevolution. Produced via immunoSEQ multiplex PCR; TCRdb's table is partial and in-frame only. This sample has 45,000 to 75,000 clones, with about 93% found just once. Sequences were obtained from naive CD4+ T cells from blood. The subset: CD45RO-negative CD62L-positive naive CD4 T cells. These receptors were collected from a person aged 55 to 75 in good health.

The rearrangement joins TRBV7-8 to TRBJ2-7; 8 bases align to TRBD1. After removal of 4 bases from V and 0 bases from J, the junction contained 5 bases not matched to a gene. The CDR3 length is 15 residues. CDR1 is SGHVS and CDR2 is FQNEAQ in the germline V gene. CDR3 sequence (DNA): TGTGCCAGCAGCTCCCGGACAGGGTACTCCTACGAGCAGTACTTC. The encoded protein is CASSSRTGYSYEQYF.

The chain joins TRBV28 to TRBJ1-5; D not resolved. V lost 4 bases, J lost 10 bases, and 11 bases lay in between. The CDR3 consists of 12 residues. CDR1 and CDR2 from the germline V gene are MDHEN and SYDVKM. CDR3 nucleotide sequence: TGTGCCAGCAGTTCCACGGAGGACCCCCAGCATTTT. It specifies CASSSTEDPQHF.

V is TRBV5-1 and J is TRBJ2-7; 7 bases fit TRBD1. The junction had 12 bases not matched to a gene; V was cut back by 7 bases and J by 2 bases. This CDR3 contains 15 residues. Germline assignment: CDR1 SGHRS and CDR2 YFSETQ. The CDR3 DNA reads TGCGCCAGCCGGCGCCCGACAGGGAATACCTACGAGCAGTACTTC. This gives the protein CASRRPTGNTYEQYF.

The chain joins TRBV30 to TRBJ2-2; TRBD2 agrees at 8 bases. J gave up 0 bases and V 4 bases, and 16 bases lay outside the gene matches. CDR1 and CDR2 from the germline V gene are GTSNPN and SVGIG (reference sequence). CDR3 size: 19 residues. The CDR3 bases are TGTGCCTGGAAAGGTGCGGGAGGCACTGAGTTCGCGAACACCGGGGAGCTGTTTTTT. Protein: CAWKGAGGTEFANTGELFF. The variable domain in full, completed from reference TRBV30 and TRBJ2-2, reads SQTIHQWPATLVQPVGSPLSLECTVEGTSNPNLYWYRQAAGRGLQLLFYSVGIGQISSEVPQNLSASRPQDRQFILSSKKLLLSDSGFYLCAWKGAGGTEFANTGELFFGEGSRLTVL.

The V gene is TRBV10-2, the J gene TRBJ2-7, with D maybe TRBD2 (6 bases). Germline V gives CDR1 WSHSY, CDR2 SAAADI. The CDR3 has 13 residues. With 7 bases removed from V and 0 bases from J, the gap between germline ends came to 10 bases. This CDR3 reads CASNGGSSYEQYF. CDR3 nucleotides: TGCGCCAGCAACGGGGGAAGCTCCTACGAGCAGTACTTC.

V gene TRBV5-1 combines with J gene TRBJ1-1, with D hard to call. The CDR3 is 15 residues long. Germline V gives CDR1 SGHRS, CDR2 YFSETQ. The germline V and J ends were trimmed by 4 bases and 0 bases, with 13 bases remaining between them. CDR3 sequence reads: CASSLLEGVNTEAFF. The CDR3 region has the DNA TGCGCCAGCAGCCTGCTCGAGGGAGTGAACACTGAAGCTTTCTTT.

The genes are TRBV12-5 and TRBJ1-1; weak D call: TRBD1 (6 bases). V gave up 8 bases and J gave up 5 bases, with 12 bases separating them. This CDR3 comprises 12 residues. CDR1 is LGHNT, CDR2 FRNRAP, per germline. The chain's CDR3 is CASRGSKTEAFF. The CDR3, as DNA: TGTGCTAGTAGGGGGTCGAAGACTGAAGCTTTCTTT.

This clone was observed once. The gene calls are TRBV11-3 and TRBJ2-1; 8 bases are a match to TRBD2. Germline-derived CDR1 and CDR2 are SGHNT and YENEEA. Unmatched junction bases numbered 6, after V lost 0 bases and J lost 5 bases. The CDR3 has 16 residues. The CDR3 DNA reads as TGTGCCAGCAGCTTAGATAGTGCGGGAGGTAACAATGAGCAGTTCTTC. The encoded protein is CASSLDSAGGNNEQFF. Using reference TRBV11-3 and TRBJ2-1 for the parts outside the CDR3, the full variable domain is EAGVVQSPRYKIIEKKQPVAFWCNPISGHNTLYWYLQNLGQGPELLIRYENEEAVDDSQLPKDRFSAERLKGVDSTLKIQPAELGDSAVYLCASSLDSAGGNNEQFFGPGTRLTVL.

The chain links TRBV2 to TRBJ2-5, with 12 bases aligning to TRBD2. The CDR3 length is 14 residues. With 4 bases clipped from V and 4 bases from J, the junction kept 1 base outside the gene matches. The germline CDR1 and CDR2 sequences are SNHLY and FYNNEI. DNA of the CDR3: TGTGCCAGCAGTGGACTAGCGGGAGTAGAGACCCAGTACTTC. Amino acid sequence: CASSGLAGVETQYF.

The chain is built from TRBV9 and TRBJ1-5; D gene unclear. This CDR3 region has 14 residues. V was shortened by 3 bases and J by 9 bases, with 16 bases between the two germline ends. CDR1 is SGDLS and CDR2 is YYNGEE in the germline V gene. CDR3 coding DNA: TGTGCCAGCAGCGCTAGCCAATACGGAGGGCCCCAGCATTTT. This codes for CASSASQYGGPQHF.

V and J are TRBV4-2 and TRBJ2-2; 8 positions agree with TRBD2. Germline V gene lookup returns CDR1 LGHNA and CDR2 YNFKEQ. The CDR3 consists of 19 residues. Trimming at V came to 7 bases and at J to 0 bases, leaving 16 bases not matched to a gene. The CDR3 DNA follows: TGTGCCAGCACGAAGGAGGTAGCGGGGAGTTCTACGAACACCGGGGAGCTGTTTTTT. As protein: CASTKEVAGSSTNTGELFF.

The chain uses TRBV19 and TRBJ2-3; 13 bases align to TRBD2. CDR1 and CDR2 from the germline V gene are LNHDA and SQIVND (reference sequence). V trimming: 3 bases; J trimming: 4 bases; junction bases outside the gene matches: 4. The CDR3 has 16 residues. The CDR3 DNA follows: TGTGCCAGTAGTATGCGGACTAGCGGGAGTCCAGATACGCAGTATTTT. It encodes CASSMRTSGSPDTQYF.

The rearrangement links TRBV15 to TRBJ1-2; D is undetermined. With 0 bases removed from V and 5 bases from J, the gap between germline ends came to 10 bases. The CDR3 loop spans 14 amino acids. The V gene's germline CDR1 is LNHNV and CDR2 YYDKDF (reference sequence). CDR3 amino acids: CATSREITEYGYTF. CDR3 sequence (DNA): TGTGCCACCAGCAGAGAGATTACAGAGTATGGCTACACCTTC.